A selection of T cell receptor beta chains follows, all from one sample in a study of chemoradiotherapy in HPV16-positive cancers. Method: immunoSEQ multiplex PCR; TCRdb's copy keeps in-frame clones and lacks some. The data hold 35,000 to 45,000 clones, with around three quarters observed a single time. The material was blood, obtained from a patient who underwent chemoradiotherapy. These receptors originate from a human donor with HPV-associated anogenital cancer. Both conserved end residues are part of each CDR3. Each record gives: J gene, V gene, clone size, D gene, CDR3 protein, CDR3 DNA. A D gene is named only where the DNA matches it firmly. Part of the rows lack a size; the others show once, few, many or a class for expanded clones.

J gene: TRBJ1-2; V gene: TRBV30; clone size: few; D gene: TRBD1; CDR3 protein: CAWSITPGTGVGYTF; CDR3 DNA: TGTGCCTGGAGTATCACACCCGGGACAGGGGTCGGCTACACCTTC
J gene: TRBJ2-2; V gene: TRBV29-1; clone size: few; D gene: .; CDR3 protein: CSVEWANTGELFF; CDR3 DNA: TGCAGCGTTGAGTGGGCGAACACCGGGGAGCTGTTTTTT
J gene: TRBJ2-5; V gene: TRBV6-6; clone size: once; D gene: .; CDR3 protein: CASSWSKSGTQYF; CDR3 DNA: TGTGCCAGCAGTTGGAGTAAGAGCGGGACCCAGTACTTC
J gene: TRBJ1-2; V gene: TRBV7-9; clone size: .; D gene: .; CDR3 protein: CASSPISDVYTF; CDR3 DNA: TGTGCCAGCAGCCCAATATCGGATGTCTACACCTTC
J gene: TRBJ1-5; V gene: TRBV9; clone size: .; D gene: TRBD1; CDR3 protein: CASSAGTGRNEPQHF; CDR3 DNA: TGTGCCAGCAGCGCCGGGACAGGGCGCAATGAGCCCCAGCATTTT
J gene: TRBJ1-1; V gene: TRBV10-3; clone size: .; D gene: .; CDR3 protein: CAISTGLNTEAFF; CDR3 DNA: TGTGCCATCAGTACAGGGTTGAACACTGAAGCTTTCTTT
J gene: TRBJ1-2; V gene: TRBV18; clone size: .; D gene: .; CDR3 protein: CASSPSYGYTF; CDR3 DNA: TGTGCCAGCTCACCCTCCTATGGCTACACCTTC
J gene: TRBJ1-1; V gene: TRBV18; clone size: .; D gene: .; CDR3 protein: CASSDSPNTEAFF; CDR3 DNA: TGTGCCAGCTCAGACTCACCGAACACTGAAGCTTTCTTT
J gene: TRBJ1-4; V gene: TRBV5-8; clone size: .; D gene: .; CDR3 protein: CASSYTLGGKREKLFF; CDR3 DNA: TGTGCCAGCAGCTACACCCTCGGGGGGAAGAGGGAAAAACTGTTTTTT
J gene: TRBJ2-1; V gene: TRBV5-1; clone size: .; D gene: .; CDR3 protein: CASGREVWNEQFF; CDR3 DNA: TGCGCCAGCGGCAGGGAGGTTTGGAATGAGCAGTTCTTC
J gene: TRBJ1-6; V gene: TRBV7-2; clone size: once; D gene: TRBD1; CDR3 protein: CASSLGGTGNSPLHF; CDR3 DNA: TGTGCCAGCAGCTTAGGAGGGACAGGCAATTCACCCCTCCACTTT
J gene: TRBJ2-1; V gene: TRBV6-5; clone size: .; D gene: .; CDR3 protein: CASSIRESYNEQFF; CDR3 DNA: TGTGCCAGCAGCATCCGGGAGTCCTACAATGAGCAGTTCTTC
J gene: TRBJ2-7; V gene: TRBV7-2; clone size: .; D gene: TRBD1; CDR3 protein: CASSSLTPQGASYEQYF; CDR3 DNA: TGTGCCAGCAGCTCCCTAACACCACAGGGGGCCTCCTACGAGCAGTACTTC
J gene: TRBJ1-3; V gene: TRBV10-3; clone size: few; D gene: .; CDR3 protein: CAIRDRGSTSGNTIYF; CDR3 DNA: TGTGCCATCAGGGACAGAGGATCCACCTCTGGAAACACCATATATTTT
J gene: TRBJ1-5; V gene: TRBV19; clone size: .; D gene: .; CDR3 protein: CASSIGDRDGQPQHF; CDR3 DNA: TGTGCCAGTAGTATCGGAGATAGGGATGGCCAGCCCCAGCATTTT
J gene: TRBJ2-5; V gene: TRBV7-9; clone size: .; D gene: .; CDR3 protein: CASSLGGLHETQYF; CDR3 DNA: TGTGCCAGCAGCTTAGGGGGGTTACACGAGACCCAGTACTTC
J gene: TRBJ1-2; V gene: TRBV7-2; clone size: few; D gene: .; CDR3 protein: CASSPGPPNYGYTF; CDR3 DNA: TGTGCCAGCAGTCCAGGGCCTCCTAACTATGGCTACACCTTC
J gene: TRBJ1-5; V gene: TRBV15; clone size: once; D gene: .; CDR3 protein: CATTSRRGYQPQHF; CDR3 DNA: TGTGCCACCACCTCTAGGAGGGGCTATCAGCCCCAGCATTTT